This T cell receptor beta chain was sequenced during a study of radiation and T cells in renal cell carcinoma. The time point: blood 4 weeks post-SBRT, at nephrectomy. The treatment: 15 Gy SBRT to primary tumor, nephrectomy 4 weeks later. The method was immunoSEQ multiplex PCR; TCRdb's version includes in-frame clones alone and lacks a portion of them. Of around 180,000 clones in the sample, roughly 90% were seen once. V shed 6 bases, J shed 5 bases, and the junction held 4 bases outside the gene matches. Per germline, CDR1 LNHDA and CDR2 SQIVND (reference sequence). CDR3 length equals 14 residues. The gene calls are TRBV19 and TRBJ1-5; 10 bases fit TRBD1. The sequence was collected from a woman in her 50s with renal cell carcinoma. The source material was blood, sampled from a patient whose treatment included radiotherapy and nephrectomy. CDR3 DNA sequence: TGTGCCAGTAGGGAGACAGGGGGCGATCAGCCCCAGCATTTT. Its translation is CASRETGGDQPQHF.